A selection of T cell receptor beta chains follows, all from one sample in a study of blood T cell repertoires in COVID-19. Assay used: immunoSEQ multiplex PCR; TCRdb lists only in-frame clones, some missing. The repertoire includes about 150,000 clones, roughly nine tenths of them detected once, and over 4.5% sits in the top ten. The specimen sequenced was peripheral blood. All receptors come from a human donor in a cohort sampled during active COVID-19. CDR3s include the opening cysteine and the closing phenylalanine or tryptophan. D genes are given only for firm matches. Some rows mark clone size as missing; the rest say once, few, many or name a class of expanded clone.

TRBJ2-2	TRBV4-3	-	-	TGCGCCAGCAGCCAAGATTACCCCCCTCTGGGAGGCAGTTTCCGGGGGGAGCTGTTTTTT	CASSQDYPPLGGSFRGELFF
TRBJ2-7	TRBV12-3/TRBV12-4	-	TRBD2	TGTGCCAGCAGTTCCCGCGGGGGCTACGAGCAGTACTTC	CASSSRGGYEQYF
TRBJ2-4	TRBV28	-	TRBD1	TGTGCCAGCAGTTGGGCCTACAGGGGGCCCAAAAACATTCAGTACTTC	CASSWAYRGPKNIQYF
TRBJ2-4	TRBV7-3	-	TRBD2	TGTGCCAGCAGCTTAGACGGGGCTAGCGGTACCAAAAACATTCAGTACTTC	CASSLDGASGTKNIQYF
TRBJ2-7	TRBV11-3	many	-	TGTGCCAGCAGCTCAATGACAGTTCCCGAGCAGTACTTC	CASSSMTVPEQYF
TRBJ1-6	TRBV5-4	-	TRBD1	TGTGCCAGCAGCCCGGGGACAGGGGTGTTACCCCTCCACTTT	CASSPGTGVLPLHF
TRBJ2-4	TRBV21-1	-	-	TGTGCCAGCAGGCGGCGGCTAGCGAGAGGTTGGAACATTCAGTACTTC	CASRRRLARGWNIQYF
TRBJ1-2	TRBV7-9	-	-	TGTGCCAGCAGCGGGGGGACGTATGGCTACACCTTC	CASSGGTYGYTF
TRBJ1-1	TRBV4-1	few	TRBD1	TGCGCCAGCAGCCATGGGCCTGGACAGGGGCACACTGAAGCTTTCTTT	CASSHGPGQGHTEAFF
TRBJ2-7	TRBV28	-	-	TGTGCCAGCAGTTCCTTGACACAAGGGGGAGCGCAGTACTTC	CASSSLTQGGAQYF
TRBJ1-6	TRBV5-4	-	-	TGTGCCAGCAGCGGGGACGCGGGGTCGGTAAATTCACCCCTCCACTTT	CASSGDAGSVNSPLHF
TRBJ1-1	TRBV28	-	TRBD1	TGTGCCAGCAGACAGGGGCACCCTCAAGAAGCTTTCTTT	CASRQGHPQEAFF
TRBJ2-3	TRBV7-8	-	-	TGTGCCAGCAGCCCTAGTGCTAGGTACGGTCCTAGCACAGATACGCAGTATTTT	CASSPSARYGPSTDTQYF
TRBJ2-3	TRBV28	once	-	TGTGCCAGCAGTTCCACCGGGATTCATACGCAGTATTTT	CASSSTGIHTQYF
TRBJ2-7	TRBV28	-	-	TGTGCCAGCAGTTTAGCGGCAGAGTACGAGCAGTACTTC	CASSLAAEYEQYF
TRBJ2-5	TRBV7-2	-	TRBD2	TGTGCCAGCAGCCCCAGACTAGCGGGGACTGAAGAGACCCAGTACTTC	CASSPRLAGTEETQYF
TRBJ2-7	TRBV29-1	-	TRBD2	TGCAGCGTTGAGGGTCCGGGAGGCGAGCAGTACTTC	CSVEGPGGEQYF
TRBJ1-6	TRBV6-2/TRBV6-3	-	-	TGTGCCAGCAGCGAGGCCATCTCCTATAATTCACCCCTCCACTTT	CASSEAISYNSPLHF
TRBJ2-6	TRBV25-1	-	-	TGTGCCAGCAGTGAATTCGGGAACCTTGGCTCTGGGGCCAACGTCCTGACTTTC	CASSEFGNLGSGANVLTF
TRBJ2-3	TRBV6-2/TRBV6-3	-	TRBD2	TGTGCCAGCATCCCGGGGGGGGCGGCTTTTCCCGATACGCAGTATTTT	CASIPGGAAFPDTQYF
TRBJ1-6	TRBV6-1	few	-	TGTGCCAGCAGTGATGGACCGGGGGAGTCACCCCTCCACTTT	CASSDGPGESPLHF
TRBJ1-2	TRBV12-3/TRBV12-4	-	-	TGTGCCAGCAGTTTACTGGGGGCTAGGGGCTACACCTTC	CASSLLGARGYTF
TRBJ1-1	TRBV6-2/TRBV6-3	-	-	TGTGCCAGCAGTTACGTGGGGGCTGGGACTGAAGCTTTCTTT	CASSYVGAGTEAFF
TRBJ1-1	TRBV2	-	-	TGTGCCAGCAGTGAGACTAGATTAGGTCGTTACACTGAAGCTTTCTTT	CASSETRLGRYTEAFF
TRBJ2-7	TRBV9	-	TRBD1	TGTGCCAGCAGCGTAGGCGCGGGACAGGGTTCCGAGCAGTACTTC	CASSVGAGQGSEQYF
TRBJ2-7	TRBV5-1	-	-	TGCGCCAGCAGCTTGGGGCAATTCACTGGGGAGGAGCAGTACTTC	CASSLGQFTGEEQYF
TRBJ1-2	TRBV27	-	TRBD1	TGTGCCAGCAGTAAGGGACAGCCCTATGGCTACACCTTC	CASSKGQPYGYTF
TRBJ1-6	TRBV4-1	once	TRBD1	TGCGCCAGCAGACCAGGACAGGGGGCTTATTCACCCCTCCACTTT	CASRPGQGAYSPLHF
TRBJ2-7	TRBV29-1	-	-	TGCAGCGTTAAGGGGGGGGCGGGCCGGTCCTACGAGCAGTACTTC	CSVKGGAGRSYEQYF
TRBJ1-6	TRBV30	-	TRBD1	TGTGCCTGGAGTGTACTAGGGACAGGGAAAAGCTATAATTCACCCCTCCACTTT	CAWSVLGTGKSYNSPLHF
TRBJ2-7	TRBV5-6	-	-	TGTGCCAGCAGCGTACGACTAGGCTTCTTCTACGAGCAGTACTTC	CASSVRLGFFYEQYF
TRBJ2-2	TRBV6-5	-	-	TGTGCCAGCAGCCCGTCGCGGGGTGCGGAGGAGCTGTTTTTT	CASSPSRGAEELFF
TRBJ2-7	TRBV3-1/TRBV3-2	-	TRBD2	TGTGCCAGCAGGCGGACTAGCGGGAACTACGAGCAGTACTTC	CASRRTSGNYEQYF
TRBJ2-7	TRBV11-2	few	-	TGTGCCAGCAGCTTAGATCTTCTGCGCGAGCAGTACTTC	CASSLDLLREQYF
TRBJ2-4	TRBV10-1	-	TRBD2	TGCGCCAGCAGGTGGTGGCGGGGGAGGAAAAACATTCAGTACTTC	CASRWWRGRKNIQYF
TRBJ1-1	TRBV11-3	once	TRBD1	TGTGCCAGCAGCATACGGGGGGGACAGCCTACGACTTTCTTT	CASSIRGGQPTTFF
TRBJ2-1	TRBV7-9	-	TRBD2	TGTGCCAGCAGCATTACTAGCGGGAGTCAGTACAATGAGCAGTTCTTC	CASSITSGSQYNEQFF
TRBJ1-4	TRBV7-3	-	-	TGTGCCAGCAGCCTCTGGGCGGGTGAAAAACTGTTTTTT	CASSLWAGEKLFF
TRBJ2-7	TRBV20-1	-	-	TGCAGTGCTAGTGGGGGACTCGCGGGGACCGCCTACGAGCAGTACTTC	CSASGGLAGTAYEQYF
TRBJ2-2	TRBV11-3	-	TRBD2	TGTGCCAGCAGCTTAGAGGCGGGAGAGGGGACCGGGGAGCTGTTTTTT	CASSLEAGEGTGELFF
TRBJ1-1	TRBV29-1	-	-	TGCAGCGTTGAAGGGGGGGGATTGGCGGCTTTCTTT	CSVEGGGLAAFF
TRBJ1-5	TRBV12-3/TRBV12-4	-	-	TGTGCCAGCAGTGTACAGGGGCCCCAGCATTTT	CASSVQGPQHF
TRBJ2-5	TRBV19	-	-	TGTGCCAGTAGTATAGGGGGCGGATGGGGGACCCAGTACTTC	CASSIGGGWGTQYF
TRBJ1-3	TRBV9	-	-	TGTGCCAGCAGCGTAGATGGTCGGTGGAACACCATATATTTT	CASSVDGRWNTIYF
TRBJ2-2	TRBV11-3	-	TRBD1	TGTGCCAGCAGCCGACAGGGCCTATCCCCCACCGGGGAGCTGTTTTTT	CASSRQGLSPTGELFF
TRBJ2-7	TRBV12-3/TRBV12-4	-	-	TGTGCCAGCAGTTTTCAGAGGGCCGAGCAGTACTTC	CASSFQRAEQYF
TRBJ2-2	TRBV6-5	-	-	TGTGCCAGCGAGAGGGGGTCCGGGGAGCTGTTTTTT	CASERGSGELFF
TRBJ1-1	TRBV5-1	-	-	TGCGCCAGCAGCTTGGGGCCGGGATTGCACACTGAAGCTTTCTTT	CASSLGPGLHTEAFF
TRBJ1-4	TRBV6-5	once	TRBD1	TGTGCCAGCAGTTACGGGACAGGGGACGGAAAACTGTTTTTT	CASSYGTGDGKLFF
TRBJ2-7	TRBV6-5	-	TRBD2	TGTGCCAGCAGTTACGACGGGAGGACGTACGAGCAGTACTTC	CASSYDGRTYEQYF
TRBJ1-2	TRBV6-2/TRBV6-3	-	-	TGTGCCAGCAGTTACTCCCATTTAGGGGTACACGGCTACACCTTC	CASSYSHLGVHGYTF
TRBJ2-5	TRBV20-1	-	-	TGCAGTGCTAGTGGGCAGGGACAAGAGACCCAGTACTTC	CSASGQGQETQYF
TRBJ2-3	TRBV6-1	-	-	TGTGCCAGCAGTGAAGCAGGGGCAGGGGGGTACGGCACAGATACGCAGTATTTT	CASSEAGAGGYGTDTQYF
TRBJ1-3	TRBV3-1/TRBV3-2	-	-	TGTGCCAGCAGCTATGATGGGACTTCACTTTTACACTCTGGAAACACCATATATTTT	CASSYDGTSLLHSGNTIYF
TRBJ1-2	TRBV5-1	-	-	TGCGCCAGCAGCTTGGGGTACAGTAGCTATGGCTACACCTTC	CASSLGYSSYGYTF